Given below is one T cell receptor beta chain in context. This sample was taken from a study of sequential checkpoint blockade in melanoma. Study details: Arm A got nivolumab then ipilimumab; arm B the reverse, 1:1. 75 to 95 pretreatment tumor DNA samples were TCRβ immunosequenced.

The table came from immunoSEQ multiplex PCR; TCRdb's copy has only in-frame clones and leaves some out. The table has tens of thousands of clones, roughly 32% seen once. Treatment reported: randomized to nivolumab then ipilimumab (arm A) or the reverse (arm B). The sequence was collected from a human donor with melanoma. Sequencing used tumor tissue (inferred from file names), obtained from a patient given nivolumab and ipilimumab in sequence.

This CDR3 reads CASSLSLQQGTPLHF. The CDR3 bases are TGTGCCAGCTCACTCAGTTTACAACAGGGAACGCCCCTCCACTTT. This chain joins TRBV18 and TRBJ1-6, with TRBD1 as a possible D gene (6 bases). Germline-derived CDR1 and CDR2 are KGHSH and LQKENI. V was shortened by 4 bases and J by 13 bases, with 20 bases between the two germline ends. This CDR3 has 15 residues.